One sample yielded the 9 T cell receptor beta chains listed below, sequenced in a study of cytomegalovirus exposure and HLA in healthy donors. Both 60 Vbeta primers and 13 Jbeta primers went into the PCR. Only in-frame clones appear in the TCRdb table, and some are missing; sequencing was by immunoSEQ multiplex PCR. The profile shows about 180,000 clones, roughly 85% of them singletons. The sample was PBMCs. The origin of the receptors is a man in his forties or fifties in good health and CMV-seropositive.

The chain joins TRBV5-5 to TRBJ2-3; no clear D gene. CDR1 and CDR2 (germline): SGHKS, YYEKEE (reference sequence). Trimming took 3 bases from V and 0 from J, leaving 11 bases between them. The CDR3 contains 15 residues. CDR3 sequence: CASSSQATSTDTQYF. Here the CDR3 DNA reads TGTGCCAGCAGCTCCCAGGCAACTAGCACAGATACGCAGTATTTT.

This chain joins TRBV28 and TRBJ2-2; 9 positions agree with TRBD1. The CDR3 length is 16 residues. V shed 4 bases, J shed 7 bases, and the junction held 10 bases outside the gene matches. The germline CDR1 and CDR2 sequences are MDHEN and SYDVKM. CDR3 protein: CASSSPGQGVSGELFF. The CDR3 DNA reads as TGTGCCAGCAGTTCTCCGGGACAGGGAGTGAGCGGGGAGCTGTTTTTT.

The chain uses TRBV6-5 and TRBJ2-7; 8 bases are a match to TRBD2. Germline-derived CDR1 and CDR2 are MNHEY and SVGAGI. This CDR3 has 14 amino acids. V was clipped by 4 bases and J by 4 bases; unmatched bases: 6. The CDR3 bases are TGTGCCAGCAGTTCATTAGCGGGAACGTACGAGCAGTACTTC. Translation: CASSSLAGTYEQYF.

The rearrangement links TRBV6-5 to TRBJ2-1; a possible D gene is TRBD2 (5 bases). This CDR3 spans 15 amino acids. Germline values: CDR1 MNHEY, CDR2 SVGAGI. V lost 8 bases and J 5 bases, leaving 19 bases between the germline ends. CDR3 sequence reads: CASSNDQRRDNEQFF. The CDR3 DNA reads TGTGCCAGCTCAAACGACCAGCGGAGAGACAATGAGCAGTTCTTC.

In DNA form, the CDR3 reads TGCGCCAGCAGCTTGAGGAGCGGGAGCTACGAGCAGTACTTC. It specifies CASSLRSGSYEQYF. V and J are TRBV5-1 and TRBJ2-7, with 8 bases lining up with TRBD2. Trimming took 1 base from V and 3 from J; bases not matched to a gene: 3. The V gene's germline CDR1 is SGHRS and CDR2 YFSETQ. The CDR3 contains 14 residues.

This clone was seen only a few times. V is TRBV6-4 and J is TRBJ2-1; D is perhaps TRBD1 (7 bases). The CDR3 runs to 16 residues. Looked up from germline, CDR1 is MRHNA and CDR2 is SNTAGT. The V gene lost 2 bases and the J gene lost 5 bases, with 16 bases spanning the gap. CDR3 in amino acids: CASSDKSGGGHNEQFF. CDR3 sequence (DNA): TGTGCCAGCAGTGACAAGAGTGGAGGGGGCCACAATGAGCAGTTCTTC.

In DNA, the CDR3 is TGTGCCAGCAACTCTAGGACAGGTCGGAACACTGAAGCTTTCTTT. Translated: CASNSRTGRNTEAFF. The J gene is TRBJ1-1, the V gene TRBV5-4, with 7 bases matching TRBD1. Germline V gives CDR1 SGHNT, CDR2 YYREEE (reference sequence). This CDR3 has 15 residues. V was clipped by 6 bases and J by 1 base; unmatched bases: 9.

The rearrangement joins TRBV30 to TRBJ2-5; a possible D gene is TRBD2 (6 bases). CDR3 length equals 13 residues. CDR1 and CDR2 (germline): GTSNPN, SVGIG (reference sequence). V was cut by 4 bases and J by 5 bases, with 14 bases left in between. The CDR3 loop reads CAWNPEGGETQYF. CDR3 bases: TGTGCCTGGAATCCTGAAGGAGGGGAGACCCAGTACTTC. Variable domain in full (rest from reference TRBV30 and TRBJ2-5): SQTIHQWPATLVQPVGSPLSLECTVEGTSNPNLYWYRQAAGRGLQLLFYSVGIGQISSEVPQNLSASRPQDRQFILSSKKLLLSDSGFYLCAWNPEGGETQYFGPGTRLLVL.

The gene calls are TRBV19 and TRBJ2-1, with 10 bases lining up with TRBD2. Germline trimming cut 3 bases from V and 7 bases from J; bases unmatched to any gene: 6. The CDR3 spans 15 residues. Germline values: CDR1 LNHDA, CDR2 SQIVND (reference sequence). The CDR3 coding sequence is TGTGCCAGTAGTATGAAGCGGGAGGGATGGAATGAGCAGTTCTTC. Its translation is CASSMKREGWNEQFF.